A selection of T cell receptor beta chains follows, all from one sample in a study of beta chain features in type 1 diabetes. The assay was immunoSEQ multiplex PCR, and TCRdb's table has in-frame clones only and misses some. The sample has 230,000 or so clones; more than 15% are singletons. The sample comprised naive CD4+ T cells from blood. The receptors here all came from a man aged 25-45 years with type 1 diabetes. CDR3s include the opening cysteine and the closing phenylalanine or tryptophan. D genes are given only for firm matches. Clone size is not always given. Where it is, it says once, few, many or a class for expanded clones.

DNA: TGTGCCGTAGCGACAGGGGGGAGCTACGAGCAGTACTTC
CDR3: CAVATGGSYEQYF
V: TRBV30
J: TRBJ2-7
D: TRBD1
size: .

DNA: TGCGCCAGCAGAGTAGCGGGAGCAGAGACCCAGTACTTC
CDR3: CASRVAGAETQYF
V: TRBV10-2
J: TRBJ2-5
D: TRBD2
size: .

DNA: TGTGCCTGGAGTAGCGCCACAGATACGCAGTATTTT
CDR3: CAWSSATDTQYF
V: TRBV30
J: TRBJ2-3
D: .
size: .

DNA: TGCAGCGCTCTACAGGGGGCGCGTGAGCAGTACTTC
CDR3: CSALQGAREQYF
V: TRBV29-1
J: TRBJ2-7
D: TRBD1
size: .

DNA: TGCAGTGCTCGGGAATACAATGAGCAGTTCTTC
CDR3: CSAREYNEQFF
V: TRBV20-1
J: TRBJ2-1
D: .
size: few

DNA: TGCGCCAGCAGCCAAGTAGCGGGGTACAATGAGCAGTTCTTC
CDR3: CASSQVAGYNEQFF
V: TRBV4-1
J: TRBJ2-1
D: TRBD2
size: .

DNA: TGTGCCAGCAGCACAACTCAAAACTCTGGGGCCAACGTCCTGACTTTC
CDR3: CASSTTQNSGANVLTF
V: TRBV7-9
J: TRBJ2-6
D: .
size: .

DNA: TGCAGCGTTGGACAGAACAATCAGCCCCAGCATTTT
CDR3: CSVGQNNQPQHF
V: TRBV29-1
J: TRBJ1-5
D: .
size: .

DNA: TGTGCCAGCAGCGCGGACGGCCCGAGTGTCGAGCAGTACTTC
CDR3: CASSADGPSVEQYF
V: TRBV9
J: TRBJ2-7
D: .
size: .

DNA: TGTGCCAGCAGCCAGGGCCGCTACGAGCAGTACTTC
CDR3: CASSQGRYEQYF
V: TRBV7-2
J: TRBJ2-7
D: .
size: .

DNA: TGTGCCAGCAGCAGAGGGGGCAAGTTTCACAATGAGCAGTTCTTC
CDR3: CASSRGGKFHNEQFF
V: TRBV21-1
J: TRBJ2-1
D: .
size: .

DNA: TGTGCCAGCTCACCACCTTGGGGGGGCCAAGAGACCCAGTACTTC
CDR3: CASSPPWGGQETQYF
V: TRBV18
J: TRBJ2-5
D: TRBD2
size: .

DNA: TGTGCCAGCAGTCCGTCGGGCCAGGGGCCCCACAAAAACATTCAGTACTTC
CDR3: CASSPSGQGPHKNIQYF
V: TRBV27
J: TRBJ2-4
D: .
size: .

DNA: TGCAGCGTTGGAAGAGCGGGAGCCTACAATGAGCAGTTCTTC
CDR3: CSVGRAGAYNEQFF
V: TRBV29-1
J: TRBJ2-1
D: TRBD2
size: few

DNA: TGTGCCAGCAGGCCCGGGACAGGCTCCTACGAGCAGTACTTC
CDR3: CASRPGTGSYEQYF
V: TRBV6-1
J: TRBJ2-7
D: TRBD1
size: few

DNA: TGCGCCAGCAGCTTGGGGGGCAGTCAAGAGACCCAGTACTTC
CDR3: CASSLGGSQETQYF
V: TRBV5-1
J: TRBJ2-5
D: .
size: .

DNA: TGTGCCAGCAGAAATACCGGGACCGTAGACAATGAGCAGTTCTTC
CDR3: CASRNTGTVDNEQFF
V: TRBV28
J: TRBJ2-1
D: .
size: few

DNA: TGTGCCAGCTCTACAGCGTCCTATGGCTACACCTTC
CDR3: CASSTASYGYTF
V: TRBV7-2
J: TRBJ1-2
D: .
size: .

DNA: TGTGCCAGCAGCTTAGGGCATTTTCAGCCCCAGCATTTT
CDR3: CASSLGHFQPQHF
V: TRBV7-3
J: TRBJ1-5
D: .
size: .

DNA: TGCGCCAGCAGCCAACTCCGGGACGGGGCCTACGAGCAGTACTTC
CDR3: CASSQLRDGAYEQYF
V: TRBV4-3
J: TRBJ2-7
D: .
size: .

DNA: TGTGCCAGCAGCTCGGACAGGGGAGGCTACAATGAGCAGTTCTTC
CDR3: CASSSDRGGYNEQFF
V: TRBV7-9
J: TRBJ2-1
D: TRBD1
size: few

DNA: TGCGCCAGCAGCTTGACAGGGTACTCGGCAGATACGCAGTATTTT
CDR3: CASSLTGYSADTQYF
V: TRBV5-1
J: TRBJ2-3
D: .
size: few

DNA: TGTGCCAGGGGAAGGACAGGGACGACCACCGGGGAGCTGTTTTTT
CDR3: CARGRTGTTTGELFF
V: TRBV7-2
J: TRBJ2-2
D: TRBD1
size: .

DNA: TGCAGTGCTCCGTCATACAATGAGCAGTTCTTC
CDR3: CSAPSYNEQFF
V: TRBV20-1
J: TRBJ2-1
D: .
size: .

DNA: TGCGCCAGCAGCTGGGACCCAGCCTACAATGAGCAGTTCTTC
CDR3: CASSWDPAYNEQFF
V: TRBV4-1
J: TRBJ2-1
D: .
size: .

DNA: TGTGCCTGGAGTAGAGCGATAGCGGGAGGGCCAGATACGCAGTATTTT
CDR3: CAWSRAIAGGPDTQYF
V: TRBV30
J: TRBJ2-3
D: TRBD2
size: few

DNA: TGTGCCAGCAGTGACTGGGGGACAGGGAAAACTGAAGCTTTCTTT
CDR3: CASSDWGTGKTEAFF
V: TRBV6-4
J: TRBJ1-1
D: TRBD1
size: .

DNA: TGTGCCAGCAGCTTAGCTTATCAAGAGACCCAGTACTTC
CDR3: CASSLAYQETQYF
V: TRBV11-3
J: TRBJ2-5
D: .
size: .

DNA: TGCAGCGTTCGGGTGACATACAATGAGCAGTTCTTC
CDR3: CSVRVTYNEQFF
V: TRBV29-1
J: TRBJ2-1
D: .
size: few

DNA: TGTGCCAGCTCACAGGGGACTGGACGCGGGGAGCAGTTCTTC
CDR3: CASSQGTGRGEQFF
V: TRBV18
J: TRBJ2-1
D: .
size: few

DNA: TGTGCCACCAGCAGAGATGAGGTAGAGACCCAGTACTTC
CDR3: CATSRDEVETQYF
V: TRBV15
J: TRBJ2-5
D: .
size: .

DNA: TGTGCCAGCAGTTACTCAATCGGTCTGGGAAACATTCAGTACTTC
CDR3: CASSYSIGLGNIQYF
V: TRBV6-5
J: TRBJ2-4
D: .
size: .

DNA: TGTGCCAGCAGCCCCCTGGGGACGAGCTCCTACAATGAGCAGTTCTTC
CDR3: CASSPLGTSSYNEQFF
V: TRBV27
J: TRBJ2-1
D: .
size: .

DNA: TGCGCCAGCAGCCAGGTCCCAGCGGACAGTTATGGCTACACCTTC
CDR3: CASSQVPADSYGYTF
V: TRBV4-1
J: TRBJ1-2
D: .
size: .

DNA: TGTGCCAGCAGCCTAGTTGGACAGGGTGGAGAGACCCAGTACTTC
CDR3: CASSLVGQGGETQYF
V: TRBV4-2
J: TRBJ2-5
D: TRBD1
size: few

DNA: TGTGCCAGCAGTTACCAAGAACCCGGGGTAACTGAAGCTTTCTTT
CDR3: CASSYQEPGVTEAFF
V: TRBV6-5
J: TRBJ1-1
D: .
size: .

DNA: TGTGCCAGTAGTCCCGGACTAGCGGCAACAGATACGCAGTATTTT
CDR3: CASSPGLAATDTQYF
V: TRBV19
J: TRBJ2-3
D: TRBD2
size: few

DNA: TGTGCCAGCAGCGTAAAAGGGCGAGATACGCAGTATTTT
CDR3: CASSVKGRDTQYF
V: TRBV9
J: TRBJ2-3
D: .
size: .

DNA: TGTGCCAGCAGTTACAGGGGGCTCGGCTATGGCTACACCTTC
CDR3: CASSYRGLGYGYTF
V: TRBV2
J: TRBJ1-2
D: TRBD1
size: .

DNA: TGTGCCTGTTACTCCCTAGCGGGGGTTTTGGGGGAGCTGTTTTTT
CDR3: CACYSLAGVLGELFF
V: TRBV30
J: TRBJ2-2
D: TRBD2
size: .

DNA: TGTGCCAGCAGCTTAGAACTAGCGGGATTCTATGAGCAGTTCTTC
CDR3: CASSLELAGFYEQFF
V: TRBV7-2
J: TRBJ2-1
D: TRBD2
size: .

DNA: TGTGCCAGTAGGCCCGGACAGAACACTGAAGCTTTCTTT
CDR3: CASRPGQNTEAFF
V: TRBV19
J: TRBJ1-1
D: .
size: few

DNA: TGTGCCAGCAGTGACTTTACACTGGGGACCTACGAGCAGTACTTC
CDR3: CASSDFTLGTYEQYF
V: TRBV6-1
J: TRBJ2-7
D: .
size: .